This section outlines one T cell receptor (beta chain) sequence together with its context. Its specificity is unknown. Distinct nucleotide sequences in the sample also encode this CDR3. The data were obtained in a study of shared clonotypes between healthy human individuals. General study findings and limits: Clonotypes shared by all four sorted-subset donors had higher generation probabilities than non-shared clonotypes.

There are 14 residues in the CDR3. In germline, CDR1 is SGHTA, CDR2 FQGNSA. V was trimmed by 3 bases and J by 0 bases, leaving 6 bases between them. Measured with immunoSEQ multiplex PCR; TCRdb has only the in-frame clones, and not every one. This table has approximately 2,300,000 clones, less than 95% appearing once. The investigators split CD4+ cells into a CD45RA+ naive subset and a CD45RA-negative memory subset. The sequenced sample consisted of naive CD4+ T cells from PBMCs. Subset described: CD45RA+ positively selected. The chain has TRBV7-2 and TRBJ1-5, with unresolved D. This clonotype was sampled from a young man in good health. Some clones in this sample may be carry-over from other donors' samples. The CDR3 DNA reads as TGTGCCAGCAGCTTTTTATATAGCAATCAGCCCCAGCATTTT. Its protein product is CASSFLYSNQPQHF.